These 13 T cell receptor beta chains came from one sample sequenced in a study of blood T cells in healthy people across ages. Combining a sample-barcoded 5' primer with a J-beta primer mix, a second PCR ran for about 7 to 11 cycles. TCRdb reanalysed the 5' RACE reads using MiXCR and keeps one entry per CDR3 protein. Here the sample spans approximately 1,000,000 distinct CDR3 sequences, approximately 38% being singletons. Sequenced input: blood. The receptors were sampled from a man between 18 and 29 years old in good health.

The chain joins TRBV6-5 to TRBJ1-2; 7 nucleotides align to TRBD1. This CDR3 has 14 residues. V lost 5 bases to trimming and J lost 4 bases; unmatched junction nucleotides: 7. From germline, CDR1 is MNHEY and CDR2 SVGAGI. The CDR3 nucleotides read TGTGCCAGCAGTCGGGGACAGCCAGCCTATGGCTACACCTTC. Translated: CASSRGQPAYGYTF.

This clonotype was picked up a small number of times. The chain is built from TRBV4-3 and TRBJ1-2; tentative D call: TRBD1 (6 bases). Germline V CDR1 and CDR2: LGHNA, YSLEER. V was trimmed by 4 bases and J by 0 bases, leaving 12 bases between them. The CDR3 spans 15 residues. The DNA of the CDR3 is TGCGCCAGCAGCCCCGAGGGGGTCGCTAACTATGGCTACACCTTC. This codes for CASSPEGVANYGYTF.

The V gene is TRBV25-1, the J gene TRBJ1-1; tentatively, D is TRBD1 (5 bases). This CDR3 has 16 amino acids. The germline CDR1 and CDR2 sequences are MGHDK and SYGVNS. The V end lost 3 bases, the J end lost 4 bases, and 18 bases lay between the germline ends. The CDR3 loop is CASSDPRGFAGTEAFF. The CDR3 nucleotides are TGTGCCAGCAGTGACCCCCGGGGCTTCGCGGGCACTGAAGCTTTCTTT. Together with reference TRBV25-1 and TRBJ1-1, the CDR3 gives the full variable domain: EADIYQTPRYLVIGTGKKITLECSQTMGHDKMYWYQQDPGMELHLIHYSYGVNSTEKGDLSSESTVSRIRTEHFPLTLESARPSHTSQYLCASSDPRGFAGTEAFFGQGTRLTVV.

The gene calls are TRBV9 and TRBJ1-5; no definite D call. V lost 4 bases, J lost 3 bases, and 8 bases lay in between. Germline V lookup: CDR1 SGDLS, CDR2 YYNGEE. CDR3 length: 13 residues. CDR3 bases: TGTGCCAGCAGCCCGACAATCAATCAGCCCCAGCATTTT. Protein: CASSPTINQPQHF.

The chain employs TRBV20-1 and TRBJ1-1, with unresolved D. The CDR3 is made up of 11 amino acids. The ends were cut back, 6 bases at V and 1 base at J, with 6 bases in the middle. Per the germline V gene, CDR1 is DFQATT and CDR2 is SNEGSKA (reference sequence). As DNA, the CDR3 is TGCAGTGCCACCCCGAACACTGAAGCTTTCTTT. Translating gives CSATPNTEAFF.

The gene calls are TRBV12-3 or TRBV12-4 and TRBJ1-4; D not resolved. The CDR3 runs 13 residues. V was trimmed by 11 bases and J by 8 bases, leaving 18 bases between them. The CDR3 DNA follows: TGTGCCTCCCAAGGCAGCGGGAGAGAAAAACTGTTTTTT. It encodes CASQGSGREKLFF.

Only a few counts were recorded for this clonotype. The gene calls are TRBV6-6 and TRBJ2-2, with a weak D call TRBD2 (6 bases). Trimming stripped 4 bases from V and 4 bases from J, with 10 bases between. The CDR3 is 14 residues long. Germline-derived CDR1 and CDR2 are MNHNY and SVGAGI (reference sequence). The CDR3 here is CASSSLGGTGELFF. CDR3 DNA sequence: TGTGCCAGCAGTTCCCTGGGGGGCACCGGGGAGCTGTTTTTT.

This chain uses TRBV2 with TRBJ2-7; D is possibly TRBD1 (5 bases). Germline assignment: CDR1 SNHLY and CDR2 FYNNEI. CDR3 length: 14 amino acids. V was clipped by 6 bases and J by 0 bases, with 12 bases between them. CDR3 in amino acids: CASRTVQSSYEQYF. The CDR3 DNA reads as TGTGCCAGCAGGACAGTCCAAAGCTCCTACGAGCAGTACTTC.

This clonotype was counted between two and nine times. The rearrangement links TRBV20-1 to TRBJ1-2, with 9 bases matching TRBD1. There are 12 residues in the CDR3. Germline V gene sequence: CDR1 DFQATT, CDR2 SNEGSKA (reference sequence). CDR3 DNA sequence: TGCAGCCATAAACAGGGGGCAGGGGGCTACACCTTC. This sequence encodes CSHKQGAGGYTF.

CDR3 in DNA: TGTGCCAGTATGGCGGACAGGTCCGCCTCTAACTATGGCTACACCTTC. As protein: CASMADRSASNYGYTF. This chain uses TRBV19 with TRBJ1-2, with 7 bases fitting TRBD1. Germline-derived CDR1 and CDR2 are LNHDA and SQIVND (reference sequence). The V segment lost 7 bases and the J segment 0 bases; nucleotides outside the gene matches: 11. The CDR3 is made up of 16 amino acids.

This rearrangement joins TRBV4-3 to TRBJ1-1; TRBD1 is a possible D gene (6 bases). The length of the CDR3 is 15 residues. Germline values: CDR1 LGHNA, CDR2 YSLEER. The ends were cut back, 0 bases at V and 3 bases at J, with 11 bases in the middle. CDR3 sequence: CASSQDAGEYTEAFF. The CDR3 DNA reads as TGCGCCAGCAGCCAAGATGCAGGGGAATACACTGAAGCTTTCTTT.

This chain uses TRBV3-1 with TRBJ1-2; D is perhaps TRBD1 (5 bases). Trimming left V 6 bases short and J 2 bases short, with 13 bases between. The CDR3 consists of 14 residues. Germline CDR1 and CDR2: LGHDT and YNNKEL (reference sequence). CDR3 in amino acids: CASSWTRGNYGYTF. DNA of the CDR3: TGTGCCAGCAGTTGGACGCGGGGGAACTATGGCTACACCTTC.

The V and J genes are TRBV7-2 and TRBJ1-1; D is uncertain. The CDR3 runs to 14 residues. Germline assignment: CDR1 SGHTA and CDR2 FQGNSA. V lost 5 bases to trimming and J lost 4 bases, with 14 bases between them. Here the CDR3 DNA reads TGTGCCAGCAGCCTCGCGGGTGTAAGCACTGAAGCTTTCTTT. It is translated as CASSLAGVSTEAFF.